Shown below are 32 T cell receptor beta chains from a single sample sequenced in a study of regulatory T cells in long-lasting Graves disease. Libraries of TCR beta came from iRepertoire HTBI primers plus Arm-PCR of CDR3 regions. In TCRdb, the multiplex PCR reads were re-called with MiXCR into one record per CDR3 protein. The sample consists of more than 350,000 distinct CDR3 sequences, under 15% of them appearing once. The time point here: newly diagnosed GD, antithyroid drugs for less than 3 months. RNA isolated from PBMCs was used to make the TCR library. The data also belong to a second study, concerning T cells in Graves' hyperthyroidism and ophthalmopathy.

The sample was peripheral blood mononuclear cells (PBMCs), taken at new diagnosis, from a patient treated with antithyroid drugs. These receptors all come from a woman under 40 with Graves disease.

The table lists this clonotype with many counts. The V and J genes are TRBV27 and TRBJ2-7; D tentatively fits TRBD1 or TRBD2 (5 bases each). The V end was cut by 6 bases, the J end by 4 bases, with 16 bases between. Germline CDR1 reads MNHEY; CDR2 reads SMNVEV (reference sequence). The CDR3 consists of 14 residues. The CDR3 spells CASRYRGVPYEQYF. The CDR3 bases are TGTGCCAGCAGATACAGAGGGGTACCATACGAGCAGTACTTC.

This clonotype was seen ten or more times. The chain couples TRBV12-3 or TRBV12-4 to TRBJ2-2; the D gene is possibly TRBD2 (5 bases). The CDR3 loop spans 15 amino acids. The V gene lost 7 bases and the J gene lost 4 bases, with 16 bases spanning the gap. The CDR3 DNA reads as TGTGCCAGCACCCAATTCCCAGGAGGCACCGGGGAGCTGTTTTTT. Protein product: CASTQFPGGTGELFF.

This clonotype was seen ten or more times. The DNA of the CDR3 is TGCAGTGCTAGAGATATTGGGACAGGGAAGGGTGAAGCTTTCTTT. It is translated as CSARDIGTGKGEAFF. V and J are TRBV20-1 and TRBJ1-1, with 9 positions matching TRBD1. The CDR3 extends over 15 amino acids. The germline CDR1 and CDR2 sequences are DFQATT and SNEGSKA (reference sequence). V lost 0 bases, J lost 7 bases, and 9 bases stayed unmatched.

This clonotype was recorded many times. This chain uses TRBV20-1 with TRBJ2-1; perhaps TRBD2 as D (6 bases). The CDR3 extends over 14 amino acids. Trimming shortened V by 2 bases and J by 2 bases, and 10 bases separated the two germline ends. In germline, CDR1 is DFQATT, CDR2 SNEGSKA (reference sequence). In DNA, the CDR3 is TGCAGTGCTAGACTTGCGGGACCCTACAATGAGCAGTTCTTC. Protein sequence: CSARLAGPYNEQFF.

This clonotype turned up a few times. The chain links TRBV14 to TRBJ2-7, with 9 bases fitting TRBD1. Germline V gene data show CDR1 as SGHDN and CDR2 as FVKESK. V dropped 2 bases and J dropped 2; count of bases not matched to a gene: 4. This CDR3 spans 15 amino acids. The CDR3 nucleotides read TGTGCCAGCAGCCAACCGGGACAGGGACCCTACGAGCAGTACTTC. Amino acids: CASSQPGQGPYEQYF.

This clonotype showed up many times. The CDR3 coding sequence is TGCAGCGCTGGAACAGGACAGAGCTACGAGCAGTACTTC. The encoded protein is CSAGTGQSYEQYF. The J gene is TRBJ2-7, the V gene TRBV29-1; D may be TRBD1 (6 bases). Germline V gene sequence: CDR1 SQVTM, CDR2 ANQGSEA. With 7 bases removed from V and 3 bases from J, the gap between germline ends came to 16 bases. The CDR3 length is 13 residues.

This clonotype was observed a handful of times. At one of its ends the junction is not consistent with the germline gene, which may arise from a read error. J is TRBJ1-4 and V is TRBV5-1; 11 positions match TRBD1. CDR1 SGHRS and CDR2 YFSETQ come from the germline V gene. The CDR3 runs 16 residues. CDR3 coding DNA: TGTGCCAGCAGCTTCCGGGACAGGGGGGTGGTCGGAAAACTGTTTTTT. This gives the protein CASSFRDRGVVGKLFF.

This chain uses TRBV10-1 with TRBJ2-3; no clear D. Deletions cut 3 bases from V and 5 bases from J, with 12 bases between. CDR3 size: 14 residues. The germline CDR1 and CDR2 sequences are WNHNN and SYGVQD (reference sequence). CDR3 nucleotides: TGCGCCAGCAGTGAAAGTAGGATTGGAGATACGCAGTATTTT. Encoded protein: CASSESRIGDTQYF.

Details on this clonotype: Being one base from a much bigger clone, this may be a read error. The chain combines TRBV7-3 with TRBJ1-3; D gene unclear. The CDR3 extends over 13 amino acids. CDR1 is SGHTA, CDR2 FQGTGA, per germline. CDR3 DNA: TGTGGCAGCAGCAAGGGTGCTGGAAACACCATATATTTT. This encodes CGSSKGAGNTIYF.

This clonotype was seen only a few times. The CDR3 is CASLGRGQGGHLTYGYTF. As DNA, the CDR3 is TGTGCCAGCTTGGGTAGGGGACAGGGGGGCCACCTAACCTATGGCTACACCTTC. The chain links TRBV27 to TRBJ1-2; TRBD1 matches at 11 bases. V shed 8 bases and J 4 bases; nucleotides not matched to a gene: 18. Germline lookup yields CDR1 MNHEY and CDR2 SMNVEV (reference sequence). The CDR3 is 18 residues long.

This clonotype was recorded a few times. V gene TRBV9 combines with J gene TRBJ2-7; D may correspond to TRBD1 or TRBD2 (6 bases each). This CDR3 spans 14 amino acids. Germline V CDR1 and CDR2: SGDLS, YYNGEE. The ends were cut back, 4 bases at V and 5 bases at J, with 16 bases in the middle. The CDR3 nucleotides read TGTGCCAGCAGCTTCACGGGGGCGAGAAACGAGCAGTACTTC. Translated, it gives CASSFTGARNEQYF.

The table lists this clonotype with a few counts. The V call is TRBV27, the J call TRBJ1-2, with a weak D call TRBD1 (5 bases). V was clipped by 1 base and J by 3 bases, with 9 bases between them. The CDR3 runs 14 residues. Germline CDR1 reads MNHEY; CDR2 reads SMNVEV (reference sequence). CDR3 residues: CASSLFGTDYGYTF. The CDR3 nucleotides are TGTGCCAGCAGTTTATTCGGGACGGACTATGGCTACACCTTC.

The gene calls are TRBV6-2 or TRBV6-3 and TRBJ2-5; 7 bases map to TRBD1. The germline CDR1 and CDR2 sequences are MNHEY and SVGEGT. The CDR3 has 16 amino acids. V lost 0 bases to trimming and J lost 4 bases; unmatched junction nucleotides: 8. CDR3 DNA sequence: TGTGCCAGCAGTTACTCTAGGGGGCGAGGGGGAGAGACCCAGTACTTC. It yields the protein CASSYSRGRGGETQYF.

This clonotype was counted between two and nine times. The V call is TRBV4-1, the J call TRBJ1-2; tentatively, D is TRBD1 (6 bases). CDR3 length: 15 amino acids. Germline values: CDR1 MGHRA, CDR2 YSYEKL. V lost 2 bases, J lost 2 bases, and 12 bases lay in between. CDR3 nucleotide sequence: TGCGCCAGCAGCCAACCCACGACAGGAAACTATGGCTACACCTTC. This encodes CASSQPTTGNYGYTF.

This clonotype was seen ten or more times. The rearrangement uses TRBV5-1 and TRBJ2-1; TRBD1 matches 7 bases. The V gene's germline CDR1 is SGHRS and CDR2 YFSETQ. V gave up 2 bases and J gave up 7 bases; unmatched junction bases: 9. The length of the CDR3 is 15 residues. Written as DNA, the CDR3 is TGCGCCAGCAGCTTCCGACAGGGTGACCGGAATGAGCAGTTCTTC. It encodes CASSFRQGDRNEQFF.

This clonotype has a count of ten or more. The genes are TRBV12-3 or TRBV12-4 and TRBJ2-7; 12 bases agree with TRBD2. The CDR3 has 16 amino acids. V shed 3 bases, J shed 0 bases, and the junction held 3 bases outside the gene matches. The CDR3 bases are TGTGCCAGCAGTTTTTGGGGACTAGCGGGCTCCTACGAGCAGTACTTC. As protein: CASSFWGLAGSYEQYF.

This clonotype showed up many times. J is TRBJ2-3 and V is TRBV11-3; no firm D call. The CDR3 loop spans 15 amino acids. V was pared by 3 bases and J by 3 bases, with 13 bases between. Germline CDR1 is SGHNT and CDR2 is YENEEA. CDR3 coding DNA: TGTGCCAGCAGCTTTGTACCAACCGGAACAGATACGCAGTATTTT. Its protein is CASSFVPTGTDTQYF.

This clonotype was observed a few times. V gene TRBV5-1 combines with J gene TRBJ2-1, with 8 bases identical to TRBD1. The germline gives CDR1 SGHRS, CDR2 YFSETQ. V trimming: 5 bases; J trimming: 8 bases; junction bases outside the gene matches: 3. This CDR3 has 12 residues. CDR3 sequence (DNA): TGCGCCAGCAGTTCAGGGGGCGATGAGCAGTTCTTC. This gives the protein CASSSGGDEQFF. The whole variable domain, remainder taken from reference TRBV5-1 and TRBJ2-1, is KAGVTQTPRYLIKTRGQQVTLSCSPISGHRSVSWYQQTPGQGLQFLFEYFSETQRNKGNFPGRFSGRQFSNSRSEMNVSTLELGDSALYLCASSSGGDEQFFGPGTRLTVL.

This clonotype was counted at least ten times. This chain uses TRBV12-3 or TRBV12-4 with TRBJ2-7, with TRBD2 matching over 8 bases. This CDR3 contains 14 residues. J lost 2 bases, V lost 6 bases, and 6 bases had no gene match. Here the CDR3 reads CASSREGDAYEQYF. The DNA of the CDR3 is TGTGCCAGCAGCCGGGAGGGGGACGCCTACGAGCAGTACTTC.

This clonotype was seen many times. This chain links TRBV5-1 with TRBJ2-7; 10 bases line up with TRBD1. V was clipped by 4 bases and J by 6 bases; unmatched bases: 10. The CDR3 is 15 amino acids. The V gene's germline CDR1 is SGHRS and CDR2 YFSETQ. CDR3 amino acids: CASSRGGTGEGEQYF. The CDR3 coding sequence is TGCGCCAGCAGCCGGGGCGGGACAGGGGAGGGCGAGCAGTACTTC.

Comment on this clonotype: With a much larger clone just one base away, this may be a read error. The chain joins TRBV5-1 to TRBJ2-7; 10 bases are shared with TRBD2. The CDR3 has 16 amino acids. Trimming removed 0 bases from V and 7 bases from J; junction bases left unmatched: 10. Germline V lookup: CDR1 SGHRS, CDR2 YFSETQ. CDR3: CASSLAGSGRVNEQYF. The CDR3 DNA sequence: TGCGCCAGCAGCTTGGCTGGGAGCGGGAGGGTCAATGAGCAGTACTTC. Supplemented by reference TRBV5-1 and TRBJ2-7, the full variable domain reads KAGVTQTPRYLIKTRGQQVTLSCSPISGHRSVSWYQQTPGQGLQFLFEYFSETQRNKGNFPGRFSGRQFSNSRSEMNVSTLELGDSALYLCASSLAGSGRVNEQYFGPGTRLTVT.

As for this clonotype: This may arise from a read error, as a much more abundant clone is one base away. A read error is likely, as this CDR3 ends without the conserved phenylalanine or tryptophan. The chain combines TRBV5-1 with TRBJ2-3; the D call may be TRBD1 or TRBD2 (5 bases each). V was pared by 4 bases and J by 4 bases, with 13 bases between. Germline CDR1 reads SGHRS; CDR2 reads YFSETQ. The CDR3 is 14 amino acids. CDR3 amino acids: CASSRRDPSDTQYC. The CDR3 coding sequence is TGCGCCAGCAGCCGTAGGGACCCGTCAGATACGCAGTATTGT.

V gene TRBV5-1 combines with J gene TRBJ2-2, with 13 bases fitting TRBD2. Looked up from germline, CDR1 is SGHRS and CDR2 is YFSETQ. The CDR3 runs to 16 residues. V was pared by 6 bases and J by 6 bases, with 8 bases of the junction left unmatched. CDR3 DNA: TGCGCCAGCATCAACTGGACTAGCGGGAGTGCCGGGGAGCTGTTTTTT. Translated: CASINWTSGSAGELFF. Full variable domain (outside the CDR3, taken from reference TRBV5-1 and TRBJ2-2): KAGVTQTPRYLIKTRGQQVTLSCSPISGHRSVSWYQQTPGQGLQFLFEYFSETQRNKGNFPGRFSGRQFSNSRSEMNVSTLELGDSALYLCASINWTSGSAGELFFGEGSRLTVL.

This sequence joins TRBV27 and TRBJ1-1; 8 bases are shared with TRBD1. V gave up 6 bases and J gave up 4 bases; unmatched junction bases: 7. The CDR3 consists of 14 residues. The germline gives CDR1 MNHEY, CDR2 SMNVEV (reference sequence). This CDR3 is CASRETGVGTEAFF. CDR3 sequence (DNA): TGTGCCAGCAGGGAGACAGGGGTTGGCACTGAAGCTTTCTTT.

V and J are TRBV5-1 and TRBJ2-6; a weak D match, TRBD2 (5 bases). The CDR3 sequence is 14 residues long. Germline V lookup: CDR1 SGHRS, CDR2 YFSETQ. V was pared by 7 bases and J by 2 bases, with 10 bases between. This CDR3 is CASAPGAGANVLTF. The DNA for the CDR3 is TGCGCCAGCGCCCCCGGGGCTGGGGCCAACGTCCTGACTTTC.

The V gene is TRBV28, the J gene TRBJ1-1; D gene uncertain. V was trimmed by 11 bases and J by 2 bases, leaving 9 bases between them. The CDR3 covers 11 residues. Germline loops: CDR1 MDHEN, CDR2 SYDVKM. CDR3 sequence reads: CACDNNTEAFF. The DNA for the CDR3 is TGTGCCTGCGACAATAACACTGAAGCTTTCTTT.

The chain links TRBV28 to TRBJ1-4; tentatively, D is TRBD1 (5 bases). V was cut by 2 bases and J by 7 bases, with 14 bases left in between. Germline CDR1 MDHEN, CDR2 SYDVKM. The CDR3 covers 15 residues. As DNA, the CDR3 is TGTGCCAGCAGTTTACGGGCAGGGCTGGCTGAAAAACTGTTTTTT. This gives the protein CASSLRAGLAEKLFF. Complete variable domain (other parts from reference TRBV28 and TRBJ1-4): DVKVTQSSRYLVKRTGEKVFLECVQDMDHENMFWYRQDPGLGLRLIYFSYDVKMKEKGDIPEGYSVSREKKERFSLILESASTNQTSMYLCASSLRAGLAEKLFFGSGTQLSVL.

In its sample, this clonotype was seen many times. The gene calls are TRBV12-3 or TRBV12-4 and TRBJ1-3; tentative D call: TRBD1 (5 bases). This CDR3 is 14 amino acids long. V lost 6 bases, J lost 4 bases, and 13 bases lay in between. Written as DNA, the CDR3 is TGTGCCAGCAGCCTTCAGGGAACCGGAAACACCATATATTTT. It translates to CASSLQGTGNTIYF.

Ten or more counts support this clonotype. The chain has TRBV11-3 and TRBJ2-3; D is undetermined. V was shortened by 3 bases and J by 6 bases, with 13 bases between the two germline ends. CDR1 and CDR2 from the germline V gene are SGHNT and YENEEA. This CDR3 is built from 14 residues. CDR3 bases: TGTGCCAGCAGCTTGTGGCCTATGATCGATACGCAGTATTTT. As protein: CASSLWPMIDTQYF.

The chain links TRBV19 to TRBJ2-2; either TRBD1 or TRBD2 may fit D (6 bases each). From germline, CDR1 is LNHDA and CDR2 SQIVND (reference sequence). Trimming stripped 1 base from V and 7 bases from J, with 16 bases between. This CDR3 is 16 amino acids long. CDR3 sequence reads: CASSIGVGGSSGELFF. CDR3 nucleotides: TGTGCCAGTAGTATAGGGGTAGGGGGGTCGAGCGGGGAGCTGTTTTTT.

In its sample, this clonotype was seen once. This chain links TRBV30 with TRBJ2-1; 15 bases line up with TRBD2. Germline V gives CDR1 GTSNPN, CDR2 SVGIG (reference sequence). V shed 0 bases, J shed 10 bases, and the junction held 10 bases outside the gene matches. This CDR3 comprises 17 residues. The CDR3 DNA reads TGTGCCTGGAGTGTTTACCGGACTAGCGGGAGGGCTGGAGAGCAGTTCTTC. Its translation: CAWSVYRTSGRAGEQFF. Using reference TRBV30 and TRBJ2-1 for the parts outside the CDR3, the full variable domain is SQTIHQWPATLVQPVGSPLSLECTVEGTSNPNLYWYRQAAGRGLQLLFYSVGIGQISSEVPQNLSASRPQDRQFILSSKKLLLSDSGFYLCAWSVYRTSGRAGEQFFGPGTRLTVL.

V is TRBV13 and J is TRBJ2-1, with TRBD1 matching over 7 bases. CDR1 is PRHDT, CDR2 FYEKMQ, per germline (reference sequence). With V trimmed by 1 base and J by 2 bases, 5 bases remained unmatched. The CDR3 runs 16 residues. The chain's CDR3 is CASSLVVGGTYNEQFF. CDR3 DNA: TGTGCCAGCAGCTTAGTGGTAGGGGGCACCTACAATGAGCAGTTCTTC.